Below, 18 T cell receptor beta chains from the same sample are listed, as sequenced in a study of post-analysis software for immune sequencing data. The antigens of these receptors remain unknown. Study-wide results and limits: Higher frequency in patients than in controls was seen for roughly 5 TRBV segments, with TRBV5-6, TRBV5-1 and TRBV20-1 among them.

The authors incorporated unique molecular identifiers into the TCR beta cDNA libraries. TCRdb reprocessed the PCR reads via MiXCR and lists one record per CDR3 protein. The sample includes roughly 700,000 distinct CDR3 sequences, about 32% of them seen just once. The sequenced sample was blood. Every receptor here comes from a girl aged 5 to 17 with multiple sclerosis.

This clonotype has just a few counts. The chain is built from TRBV29-1 and TRBJ2-1; weak D call: TRBD2 (7 bases). Germline CDR1 reads SQVTM; CDR2 reads ANQGSEA. Trimming shortened V by 4 bases and J by 8 bases, and 15 bases separated the two germline ends. The CDR3 spans 13 residues. CDR3 sequence: CSVGGGSWDEQFF. The CDR3 DNA follows: TGCAGCGTTGGGGGGGGCAGTTGGGATGAGCAGTTCTTC.

This clonotype was observed a few times. This chain uses TRBV12-3 or TRBV12-4 with TRBJ2-3; 8 nucleotides match TRBD1. The CDR3 has 17 residues. V dropped 2 bases and J dropped 6; count of bases not matched to a gene: 13. The CDR3 is CASSLQGAGRKVDTQYF. The CDR3 coding sequence is TGTGCCAGCAGTTTACAGGGGGCCGGCAGGAAAGTGGATACGCAGTATTTT.

This clonotype was detected only a few times. CDR3 loop: CASSGPGLAGGHSRADTQYF. In DNA, the CDR3 is TGTGCCAGCAGTGGACCGGGACTAGCGGGAGGCCATTCCAGGGCGGATACGCAGTATTTT. The chain has TRBV9 and TRBJ2-3; the match to TRBD2 covers 15 bases. Trimming cost V 5 bases and J 6 bases; bases outside gene matches: 19. Germline V gene sequence: CDR1 SGDLS, CDR2 YYNGEE. The CDR3 extends over 20 amino acids. The full variable domain, rest sourced from reference TRBV9 and TRBJ2-3, is DSGVTQTPKHLITATGQRVTLRCSPRSGDLSVYWYQQSLDQGLQFLIQYYNGEERAKGNILERFSAQQFPDLHSELNLSSLELGDSALYFCASSGPGLAGGHSRADTQYFGPGTRLTVL.

The chain employs TRBV7-2 and TRBJ2-7; 13 bases align to TRBD2. V lost 4 bases and J lost 3; bases outside the gene matches: 9. The CDR3 contains 17 residues. Germline CDR1 is SGHTA and CDR2 is FQGNSA. The DNA for the CDR3 is TGTGCCAGCAGCTCGGGACTAGCGGGAAAGCTCGTCTACGAGCAGTACTTC. This codes for CASSSGLAGKLVYEQYF.

The CDR3 DNA follows: TGTGCCAGCAGCCCTGGCCCCCGGACAGATACGCAGTATTTT. It translates to CASSPGPRTDTQYF. The chain is built from TRBV7-2 and TRBJ2-3; D remains ambiguous. The germline V gene encodes CDR1 SGHTA and CDR2 FQGNSA. CDR3 size: 14 residues. The V end lost 5 bases, the J end lost 3 bases, and 12 bases lay between the germline ends.

This clonotype was seen many times. This chain links TRBV10-2 with TRBJ2-7; 9 bases map to TRBD1. V lost 2 bases to trimming and J lost 0 bases; unmatched junction nucleotides: 5. Germline CDR1 WSHSY, CDR2 SAAADI. The CDR3 is made up of 16 amino acids. In DNA, the CDR3 is TGCGCCAGCAGTGAGATACAGGGGGCCCCCTCCTACGAGCAGTACTTC. It is translated as CASSEIQGAPSYEQYF.

The chain recombines TRBV5-4 with TRBJ2-3; D may match TRBD1 or TRBD2 (6 bases each). Trimming removed 0 bases from V and 4 bases from J, with 15 bases in between. The germline V gene encodes CDR1 SGHNT and CDR2 YYREEE (reference sequence). The CDR3 has 16 amino acids. DNA of the CDR3: TGTGCCAGCAGCTTGGAAGGGGGGCCGCGGGCAGATACGCAGTATTTT. This gives the protein CASSLEGGPRADTQYF.

The chain links TRBV7-2 to TRBJ2-5; D uncertain. Germline V lookup: CDR1 SGHTA, CDR2 FQGNSA. With 5 bases removed from V and 5 bases from J, the gap between germline ends came to 12 bases. CDR3 length: 13 amino acids. As DNA, the CDR3 is TGTGCCAGCAGCAAGGACCCGACGGAGACCCAGTACTTC. It translates to CASSKDPTETQYF.

In its sample, this clonotype was seen a few times. CDR3 region: CASSAGTSSGETQYF. CDR3 in DNA: TGTGCCAGCAGCGCCGGGACATCATCAGGAGAGACCCAGTACTTC. J is TRBJ2-5 and V is TRBV9; TRBD1 is a possible D gene (6 bases). CDR3 length: 15 amino acids. Germline loops: CDR1 SGDLS, CDR2 YYNGEE. The V gene lost 3 bases and the J gene lost 4 bases, with 16 bases spanning the gap.

This clonotype was seen a single time. The CDR3 loop is CSASILTDTQYF. In DNA form, the CDR3 reads TGCAGTGCTAGTATACTGACAGATACGCAGTATTTT. The J gene is TRBJ2-3, the V gene TRBV20-1; no reliable D call. The CDR3 totals 12 residues. With 3 bases removed from V and 3 bases from J, the gap between germline ends came to 7 bases. Per germline, CDR1 DFQATT and CDR2 SNEGSKA (reference sequence).

V gene TRBV10-1 combines with J gene TRBJ2-3; 12 bases line up with TRBD2. The trim removed 4 bases at V and 0 bases at J, leaving 2 bases unmatched. Germline V CDR1 and CDR2: WNHNN, SYGVQD (reference sequence). CDR3 length: 16 amino acids. The DNA for the CDR3 is TGCGCCAGCAGTGGACTAGCGGGAGAAAGCACAGATACGCAGTATTTT. Its translation: CASSGLAGESTDTQYF.

Points on this clonotype: Relative to the germline gene, one junction end is altered; a read error may explain this. The V gene is TRBV10-2, the J gene TRBJ2-7; perhaps D is TRBD1 or TRBD2 (5 bases each). Germline V lookup: CDR1 WSHSY, CDR2 SAAADI. This CDR3 is 14 amino acids long. The CDR3 spells CTSSESGPSRGQYF. The CDR3 DNA sequence: TGCACCAGCAGTGAGTCGGGACCGTCTCGCGGGCAGTACTTC.

This sequence joins TRBV6-5 and TRBJ2-5; 7 bases fit TRBD2. The germline V gene encodes CDR1 MNHEY and CDR2 SVGAGI. V was clipped by 0 bases and J by 11 bases; unmatched bases: 9. The CDR3 is made up of 14 amino acids. The CDR3 spells CASSYSSSGSEQYF. The DNA of the CDR3 is TGTGCCAGCAGTTACTCATCTAGCGGTAGTGAGCAGTACTTC.

The sample holds a few counts of this clonotype. CDR3 residues: CSARGRRTGELFF. CDR3 in DNA: TGCAGTGCTAGAGGCCGACGAACCGGGGAGCTGTTTTTT. This rearrangement joins TRBV20-1 to TRBJ2-2; D is ambiguous. V lost 1 base and J 5 bases, leaving 8 bases between the germline ends. This CDR3 is built from 13 residues. CDR1 and CDR2 (germline): DFQATT, SNEGSKA (reference sequence).

In its sample, this clonotype was seen many times. The chain employs TRBV4-3 and TRBJ2-1, with 7 bases aligning to TRBD2. CDR1 and CDR2 (germline): LGHNA, YSLEER. This CDR3 comprises 15 residues. The J segment lost 3 bases and the V segment lost 1 base, leaving 3 bases of the junction unmatched. This CDR3 reads CASSQGLAVYNEQFF. The CDR3 nucleotides read TGCGCCAGCAGCCAAGGCCTAGCGGTCTACAATGAGCAGTTCTTC.

This clonotype was found a few times. The chain combines TRBV6-5 with TRBJ1-2; D might be TRBD1 (5 bases). This CDR3 has 12 residues. CDR1 MNHEY and CDR2 SVGAGI come from the germline V gene. V lost 7 bases, J lost 7 bases, and 13 bases lay in between. The CDR3 loop reads CASNNGGVGYTF. The CDR3 DNA is TGTGCCAGCAATAATGGGGGGGTTGGCTACACCTTC.

The rearrangement uses TRBV20-1 and TRBJ2-3; possible D gene TRBD2, 6 bases. The CDR3 totals 14 residues. Trimming left V 3 bases short and J 4 bases short, with 14 bases between. CDR1 is DFQATT, CDR2 SNEGSKA, per germline (reference sequence). DNA for the CDR3: TGCAGTGCTAGTGGAGGGAACGGGGCAGATACGCAGTATTTT. This sequence encodes CSASGGNGADTQYF.

The gene calls are TRBV15 and TRBJ2-1; no clear D. Trimming left V 0 bases short and J 7 bases short, with 10 bases between. Looked up from germline, CDR1 is LNHNV and CDR2 is YYDKDF (reference sequence). The length of the CDR3 is 14 residues. CDR3 bases: TGTGCCACCAGCAGAGATCCCACATCAAATGAGCAGTTCTTC. Its translation: CATSRDPTSNEQFF.